The rows below give T cell receptor beta chains drawn from one sample of a study of cytomegalovirus exposure and HLA in healthy donors. TCRdb's table, derived via immunoSEQ multiplex PCR, lists solely in-frame clones and lacks some. The repertoire has under 200,000 clones, around 80% of them found once; the top ten carry around 1.9%. The sample taken for sequencing was PBMCs. These receptors were taken from a young woman in good health and CMV-seropositive. CDR3s include the opening cysteine and the closing phenylalanine or tryptophan. The order of the fields is clone size, V gene, D gene, J gene, CDR3 DNA, CDR3 protein. D genes are given only for firm matches. The size entry is marked missing in some rows and otherwise reads once, few, many or a size class.

NA	TRBV9	NA	TRBJ2-7	TGTGCCAGCAGCGTAGTCAGCTCCTACGAGCAGTACTTC	CASSVVSSYEQYF
NA	TRBV10-2	TRBD1	TRBJ2-7	TGCGCCAGCAGTGGGCTCGGGACAGACGAGCAGTACTTC	CASSGLGTDEQYF
NA	TRBV6-5	TRBD1	TRBJ1-1	TGTGCCAGCAGTAAGGGACAGGGGATTGAAGGTTTCTTT	CASSKGQGIEGFF
NA	TRBV9	TRBD1	TRBJ1-2	TGTGCCAGCAGCCGACTGACAGGGAGTAACTATGGCTACACCTTC	CASSRLTGSNYGYTF
NA	TRBV4-3	TRBD2	TRBJ2-3	TGCGCCAGCAGCCAATATACGGGGGGGCCATTAGATACGCAGTATTTT	CASSQYTGGPLDTQYF
NA	TRBV28	NA	TRBJ2-7	TGTGCCAGCAGCTTGGGTGCAGGGGCCCCATCCTACGAGCAGTACTTC	CASSLGAGAPSYEQYF
NA	TRBV28	TRBD2	TRBJ2-7	TGTGCCAGCAGTTTAGCTGTAGCGGGCGAGCAGTACTTC	CASSLAVAGEQYF
NA	TRBV28	NA	TRBJ1-4	TGTGCCAGCAGTTTGACAGCTTCTAATGAAAAACTGTTTTTT	CASSLTASNEKLFF
once	TRBV7-2	TRBD1	TRBJ2-5	TGTGCCAGCAGCTTGGAACAGGGGGCATGGGAGACCCAGTACTTC	CASSLEQGAWETQYF
once	TRBV4-3	TRBD1	TRBJ1-4	TGCGCCAGCAGCCATGGGACAGTGGAAAAACTGTTTTTT	CASSHGTVEKLFF
NA	TRBV5-3	NA	TRBJ2-2	TGTGCCAGGGGTGCTTCTAGCGACCCGAACACCGGGGAGCTGTTTTTT	CARGASSDPNTGELFF
once	TRBV7-9	NA	TRBJ2-7	TGTGCCAGCAGCTCTGCCCGGTCTCGAGGCGAGCAGTACTTC	CASSSARSRGEQYF
NA	TRBV25-1	TRBD1	TRBJ1-3	TGTGCCAGCTCGTTCGTCGGGGCAGGGACAGACACCATATATTTT	CASSFVGAGTDTIYF
once	TRBV27	TRBD1	TRBJ1-2	TGTGCCAGCGCCAAAATGATACAGGGGGCCTTGGGCTACACCTTC	CASAKMIQGALGYTF
NA	TRBV7-7	TRBD2	TRBJ2-5	TGTGCCAGCAGCTTAGCTAGCGGGTTCCAAGAGACCCAGTACTTC	CASSLASGFQETQYF
NA	TRBV29-1	TRBD1	TRBJ1-1	TGCAGCGCTCTAGGGGGCATGAACACTGAAGCTTTCTTT	CSALGGMNTEAFF
NA	TRBV23-1	NA	TRBJ2-2	TGCGCCAGCAGTCAACAGGGGTTGGGTGAGGGACCGAACACCGGGGAGCTGTTTTTT	CASSQQGLGEGPNTGELFF
NA	TRBV5-1	TRBD1	TRBJ2-4	TGCGCCAGCAGCAGAGGGACAGGGAACCTACAAAACATTCAGTACTTC	CASSRGTGNLQNIQYF
NA	TRBV5-5	TRBD2	TRBJ2-1	TGTGCCAGCAGCCCGGAGGGACTAGCGGTACTCCTCTCCTACAATGAGCAGTTCTTC	CASSPEGLAVLLSYNEQFF
NA	TRBV5-1	NA	TRBJ2-2	TGCGCCAGCAGCTTGATCCCCCTCTCGGGTGGGGCAGCGAACACCGGGGAGCTGTTTTTT	CASSLIPLSGGAANTGELFF
few	TRBV7-2	NA	TRBJ1-5	TGTGCCAGCAGCGCCCAGGGGAAATATAGCAATCAGCCCCAGCATTTT	CASSAQGKYSNQPQHF
once	TRBV27	TRBD2	TRBJ2-2	TGTGCCAGCAGTTTCTTACTAGCGGGAGTGGGGGCCGGGGAGCTGTTTTTT	CASSFLLAGVGAGELFF
NA	TRBV27	TRBD1	TRBJ1-3	TGTGCCAGCAGTCCCAGGACAGGAGGCTCTGGAAACACCATATATTTT	CASSPRTGGSGNTIYF
NA	TRBV5-4	TRBD2	TRBJ2-1	TGTGCCAGCAGTCGTTTAGCGGGAGGACCAAACAATGAGCAGTTCTTC	CASSRLAGGPNNEQFF
NA	TRBV29-1	TRBD1	TRBJ1-1	TGCAGCGTGAACAGGGGACGCAACACTGAAGCTTTCTTT	CSVNRGRNTEAFF
NA	TRBV5-4	TRBD2	TRBJ2-5	TGTGCCAGCAGCCAAGCCCTAGCGGGAGGGATGGGGGAGACCCAGTACTTC	CASSQALAGGMGETQYF
few	TRBV19	NA	TRBJ1-1	TGTGCCAGTAGTATAGGCGGGGGCGTCACTGAAGCTTTCTTT	CASSIGGGVTEAFF